This TCR beta chain was sequenced for a study of breast tumors, draining lymph nodes, adjacent tissues. Study observations and caveats: Luminal-like breast cancer showed significantly greater tumor-nontumor repertoire similarity than basal-like breast cancer did. The data were judged consistent with most tumor T cells coming from lymph node and expanding in tumor.

This clonotype was detected ten times or more. Its antigen remains unidentified. Axillary draining lymph nodes of breast cancer patients supplied the node samples. Via MiXCR, TCRdb re-called the multiplex PCR reads, giving one row per CDR3 protein. The table has 200,000 or so distinct CDR3 sequences, 31% seen once. The J segment lost 7 bases and the V segment lost 1 base, leaving 12 bases of the junction unmatched. In germline, CDR1 is SGHAT, CDR2 FQNNGV. This CDR3 has 17 amino acids. The clonotype originates from a female donor with breast cancer. Some clones in this sample may be carry-over from other donors' samples. This chain connects TRBV11-2 to TRBJ2-1; 8 bases map to TRBD2. The material sequenced was axillary lymph node tissue. CDR3 bases: TGTGCCAGCAGCTTAGTAGTCGGGAGGGCCGGGCGGAATGAGCAGTTCTTC. Amino acids: CASSLVVGRAGRNEQFF.